Presented here are 21 T cell receptor beta chains from one specimen sequenced in a study of siplizumab effects on memory and regulatory T cells. Libraries were prepared by immunoSEQ multiplex PCR; TCRdb keeps only in-frame clonotypes and omits some of them. In the table there are about 50,000 clones, about 88% of which are singletons. The sequencing input was naive CD8+ T cells sorted from blood. The receptors stem from a human donor in good health.

The CDR3 region is CASSTQGDSYNEQFF. The CDR3 bases are TGTGCCAGCAGTACACAGGGGGACTCCTACAATGAGCAGTTCTTC. The chain combines TRBV6-5 with TRBJ2-1; 8 nucleotides line up with TRBD1. Germline V CDR1 and CDR2: MNHEY, SVGAGI. The J segment lost 0 bases and the V segment lost 5 bases, leaving 3 bases of the junction unmatched. This CDR3 has 15 residues.

The rearrangement links TRBV7-9 to TRBJ2-7; TRBD1 matches 10 bases. The germline CDR1 and CDR2 sequences are SEHNR and FQNEAQ (reference sequence). The CDR3 consists of 15 residues. Trimming removed 4 bases from V and 3 bases from J; junction bases left unmatched: 6. This CDR3 is CASSWTGTGDYEQYF. The CDR3 coding sequence is TGTGCCAGCAGCTGGACCGGGACAGGGGACTACGAGCAGTACTTC.

The chain joins TRBV27 to TRBJ2-5, with TRBD1 identical over 7 bases. The end of the DNA fits TRBJ2-7 better, so the J call may be wrong. CDR3 length: 13 residues. Germline CDR1 MNHEY, CDR2 SMNVEV (reference sequence). The CDR3 nucleotides read TGTGCCAGCAGTCAACAGGGGCCCTACGAGCAGTACTTC. It yields the protein CASSQQGPYEQYF.

The CDR3 region has the DNA TGTGCCAGCAGCGCGACCCAGGGGGCGATTTATGGCTACACCTTC. Its protein is CASSATQGAIYGYTF. This rearrangement joins TRBV7-9 to TRBJ1-2; TRBD1 aligns across 8 bases. V shed 5 bases, J shed 5 bases, and the junction held 10 bases outside the gene matches. Germline lookup yields CDR1 SEHNR and CDR2 FQNEAQ (reference sequence). CDR3 size: 15 residues.

Worth noting for this clone: The same CDR3 also results from other DNA sequences found in this sample. The chain employs TRBV5-6 and TRBJ2-1, with D perhaps matching TRBD1 (5 bases). CDR1 and CDR2 from the germline V gene are SGHDT and YYEEEE. Trimming removed 7 bases from V and 10 bases from J, with 18 bases in between. CDR3 length equals 13 residues. CDR3 sequence reads: CASDGWGNGEQFF. DNA of the CDR3: TGTGCCAGCGACGGTTGGGGCAATGGGGAGCAGTTCTTC.

This chain joins TRBV2 and TRBJ2-1; D ambiguous. CDR3 length equals 12 residues. Germline assignment: CDR1 SNHLY and CDR2 FYNNEI. Trimming removed 3 bases from V and 3 bases from J, with 3 bases in between. Here the CDR3 DNA reads TGTGCCAGCAGTGATTACTACAATGAGCAGTTCTTC. Amino acid sequence: CASSDYYNEQFF.

The gene calls are TRBV4-2 and TRBJ2-1; TRBD2 aligns across 11 bases. The J segment lost 0 bases and the V segment lost 1 base, leaving 8 bases of the junction unmatched. Germline CDR1 and CDR2: LGHNA and YNFKEQ. The CDR3 has 19 residues. The CDR3 sequence is CASSQVASGGRSSYNEQFF. The CDR3 region has the DNA TGTGCCAGCAGCCAAGTCGCTAGCGGGGGGCGAAGCTCCTACAATGAGCAGTTCTTC.

The rearrangement joins TRBV27 to TRBJ2-3, with TRBD1 matching over 7 bases. Germline CDR1 reads MNHEY; CDR2 reads SMNVEV (reference sequence). The ends lost 5 bases at V and 1 base at J; junction bases unmatched: 9. This CDR3 has 16 amino acids. CDR3 nucleotides: TGTGCCAGCAGTACACAGACAGGGTTTGGCACAGATACGCAGTATTTT. Its protein product is CASSTQTGFGTDTQYF.

The rearrangement links TRBV10-2 to TRBJ2-7; D possibly matches TRBD1 or TRBD2 (5 bases each). The CDR3 spans 13 residues. Germline lookup yields CDR1 WSHSY and CDR2 SAAADI. Deletions cut 6 bases from V and 2 bases from J, with 11 bases between. The CDR3 protein is CASSGDRTYEQYF. CDR3 nucleotide sequence: TGCGCCAGCAGCGGGGACCGTACCTACGAGCAGTACTTC.

CDR3 residues: CASSYSTGENSPLHF. The CDR3 DNA sequence: TGTGCCAGCAGTTACTCGACAGGGGAAAATTCACCCCTCCACTTT. V usage is TRBV6-5 and J usage is TRBJ1-6, with 8 positions matching TRBD1. The CDR3 runs 15 residues. Unmatched junction bases numbered 2, after V lost 0 bases and J lost 7 bases. Germline V gene data show CDR1 as MNHEY and CDR2 as SVGAGI.

The CDR3 sequence is CASSVGQGNTEAFF. In DNA, the CDR3 is TGTGCCAGCAGCGTGGGACAGGGCAACACTGAAGCTTTCTTT. The chain has TRBV5-6 and TRBJ1-1, with 9 bases fitting TRBD1. The CDR3 extends over 14 amino acids. V shed 4 bases, J shed 2 bases, and the junction held 3 bases outside the gene matches. Per the germline V gene, CDR1 is SGHDT and CDR2 is YYEEEE.

The chain combines TRBV9 with TRBJ2-7; 11 positions agree with TRBD1. CDR3 length: 14 residues. J was trimmed by 4 bases and V by 4 bases; bases with no gene match: 4. Germline V CDR1 and CDR2: SGDLS, YYNGEE. The CDR3 DNA sequence: TGTGCCAGCAGCCCAGGGGACAGGGGGTACGAGCAGTACTTC. It encodes CASSPGDRGYEQYF.

The chain has TRBV9 and TRBJ2-1, with 9 bases identical to TRBD2. Germline trimming cut 0 bases from V and 9 bases from J; bases unmatched to any gene: 13. Germline CDR1 SGDLS, CDR2 YYNGEE. The CDR3 length is 17 residues. In DNA form, the CDR3 reads TGTGCCAGCAGCGTAGAAGGAGGGCGGGAGGGCCATCGTGAGCAGTTCTTC. Residues: CASSVEGGREGHREQFF.

The V and J genes are TRBV18 and TRBJ2-3, with TRBD2 identical over 8 bases. The ends lost 8 bases at V and 6 bases at J; junction bases unmatched: 7. CDR1 KGHSH and CDR2 LQKENI come from the germline V gene. This CDR3 has 13 residues. The CDR3 DNA is TGTGCCAGCGCTCGGGAGGGCGGCGATACGCAGTATTTT. This codes for CASAREGGDTQYF.

The chain has TRBV5-8 and TRBJ1-5; TRBD1 matches at 7 bases. CDR3 length equals 17 residues. Germline V lookup: CDR1 SGHTS, CDR2 YDEGEE. J gave up 0 bases and V 4 bases, and 10 bases lay outside the gene matches. CDR3 sequence (DNA): TGTGCCAGCAGCCCAACTTTCGGGACAGATAGCAATCAGCCCCAGCATTTT. Translation gives CASSPTFGTDSNQPQHF.

V is TRBV19 and J is TRBJ1-2; no reliable D call. The ends were cut back, 10 bases at V and 2 bases at J, with 23 bases in the middle. Germline V gene lookup returns CDR1 LNHDA and CDR2 SQIVND (reference sequence). CDR3 length: 16 residues. CDR3 in DNA: TGTGCCACCCAAGGCTTTGGAGATACTTACAACTATGGCTACACCTTC. Amino acids: CATQGFGDTYNYGYTF.

The J gene is TRBJ1-2, the V gene TRBV2, with unresolved D. Germline assignment: CDR1 SNHLY and CDR2 FYNNEI. The CDR3 loop spans 14 amino acids. V was trimmed by 7 bases and J by 3 bases, leaving 15 bases between them. For the CDR3, the DNA is TGTGCCAGCATGGAATCCTCCGGTTACTATGGCTACACCTTC. Protein product: CASMESSGYYGYTF.

J is TRBJ1-1 and V is TRBV7-9, with 8 bases aligning to TRBD1. V shed 5 bases and J 8 bases; nucleotides not matched to a gene: 10. CDR1 is SEHNR and CDR2 is FQNEAQ in the germline V gene (reference sequence). This CDR3 is built from 14 residues. The CDR3 loop is CASSLGQGVIEAFF. CDR3 nucleotides: TGTGCCAGCAGCCTAGGACAGGGCGTTATAGAAGCTTTCTTT.

This sequence joins TRBV6-9 and TRBJ2-5; D is undetermined. The CDR3 spans 14 residues. Germline V lookup: CDR1 MNHGY, CDR2 SVAAGI. V lost 1 base to trimming and J lost 5 bases, with 11 bases between them. This CDR3 is CASSYYLAGETQYF. In DNA, the CDR3 is TGTGCCAGCAGTTATTATCTTGCCGGGGAGACCCAGTACTTC.

This chain uses TRBV12-2 with TRBJ2-7; no check of the table's D call, TRBD1, against the DNA was made. TRBV12-2 is a pseudogene locus. The CDR3 length is 14 residues. The CDR3 is CASRLGQGLYEQYF. As DNA, the CDR3 is TGTGCAAGTCGCTTAGGACAGGGGTTATACGAGCAGTACTTC.

The chain links TRBV27 to TRBJ1-2; D may be TRBD1 (5 bases). Per the germline V gene, CDR1 is MNHEY and CDR2 is SMNVEV (reference sequence). V shed 3 bases and J shed 2 bases, with 7 bases lying between them. The CDR3 has 13 residues. The CDR3 nucleotides are TGTGCCAGCAGTTTCGGGGCCAACTATGGCTACACCTTC. Translating it yields CASSFGANYGYTF.